Listed here are 11 T cell receptor beta chains from one sample, sequenced in a study of CD8+CD57+ T cells in acquired aplastic anemia. The template for TCR beta VDJ and CDR3 sequence profiling was genomic DNA. One entry per CDR3 protein, called by TCRdb with MiXCR from the reads. The sample has 350,000 to 450,000 distinct CDR3 sequences, 65% to 80% seen once; the top ten hold 4%. What was sequenced was sorted CD4+, CD8+, or CD8+CD57+ T cells (not recorded which) from PBMCs. The receptor source for this set is a human donor in good health, serving as a control.

Notes on this clonotype: This is likely a read error, given that the CDR3 carries no conserved phenylalanine or tryptophan at its end. The chain links TRBV9 to TRBJ1-1; D unclear. Per germline, CDR1 SGDLS and CDR2 YYNGEE. The V end lost 5 bases, the J end lost 0 bases, and 14 bases lay between the germline ends. This CDR3 has 15 residues. CDR3 loop: CASSFVDGMNTEAFL. In DNA form, the CDR3 reads TGTGCCAGCAGTTTTGTGGACGGCATGAACACTGAAGCTTTCTTA.

The chain joins TRBV4-1 to TRBJ2-5, with D possibly being TRBD2 (6 bases). The CDR3 has 14 residues. Trimming stripped 1 base from V and 13 bases from J, with 19 bases between. Germline CDR1 and CDR2: MGHRA and YSYEKL. CDR3 residues: CASSQGGVRANSYF. Here the CDR3 DNA reads TGCGCCAGCAGCCAAGGCGGGGTGCGGGCGAACTCGTACTTC.

Ten or more counts support this clonotype. This sequence joins TRBV7-9 and TRBJ1-4; D is unresolved. V was clipped by 1 base and J by 5 bases, with 5 bases between them. The germline gives CDR1 SEHNR, CDR2 FQNEAQ (reference sequence). The CDR3 has 13 residues. The chain's CDR3 is CASSLGANEKLFF. CDR3 sequence (DNA): TGTGCCAGCAGCTTAGGGGCAAATGAAAAACTGTTTTTT.

Many counts were recorded for this clonotype. The rearrangement joins TRBV19 to TRBJ2-5; weak D call: TRBD1 (6 bases). Per germline, CDR1 LNHDA and CDR2 SQIVND (reference sequence). The CDR3 totals 17 residues. Trimming took off 6 bases at V and 0 bases at J, with 20 bases between the two ends. DNA for the CDR3: TGTGCCAGTAGCCTACAGATCGGGACACCGTACCAAGAGACCCAGTACTTC. Residues: CASSLQIGTPYQETQYF.

CDR3 in amino acids: CASSQQYTGELYF. CDR3 nucleotide sequence: TGTGCCAGCAGCCAACAGTACACCGGGGAGCTGTATTTT. The chain combines TRBV7-2 with TRBJ2-3; D possibly corresponds to TRBD2 (5 bases). CDR3 length: 13 residues. Trimming removed 5 bases from V and 14 bases from J, with 20 bases in between. In germline, CDR1 is SGHTA, CDR2 FQGNSA.

The chain couples TRBV12-3 or TRBV12-4 to TRBJ2-7; unclear D gene. This CDR3 contains 13 residues. Between the trimmed V and J ends, which lost 5 bases and 2 bases, there was a span of 10 bases. The CDR3 here is CASSPRFPYEQYF. The CDR3 nucleotides read TGTGCCAGCAGTCCTCGGTTCCCCTACGAGCAGTACTTC.

The rearrangement links TRBV25-1 to TRBJ2-3; tentative D call: TRBD2 (6 bases). The ends were cut back, 9 bases at V and 5 bases at J, with 18 bases in the middle. CDR1 and CDR2 (germline): MGHDK, SYGVNS. The CDR3 extends over 14 amino acids. CDR3 residues: CASSSGPFLDTQYF. The CDR3, as DNA: TGTGCCAGTTCGAGCGGGCCCTTTTTAGATACGCAGTATTTT.

As to this clonotype: It may be a read error: a sequence one base away is much more abundant. DNA of the CDR3: TGCAGTGCTAGAAGGGGTTCTGGGGGGGCTGGGCAAGGGACCCAGTACTTC. It specifies CSARRGSGGAGQGTQYF. V gene TRBV20-1 combines with J gene TRBJ2-5; tentatively, D is TRBD2 (7 bases). CDR1 and CDR2 from the germline V gene are DFQATT and SNEGSKA (reference sequence). This CDR3 comprises 17 residues.

This clonotype was observed at least ten times. This sequence joins TRBV6-5 and TRBJ2-7; either TRBD1 or TRBD2 may supply D (7 bases each). The CDR3 runs 13 residues. V was cut by 6 bases and J by 3 bases, with 12 bases left in between. Germline lookup yields CDR1 MNHEY and CDR2 SVGAGI. CDR3 amino acids: CASSRGRGYEQYF. CDR3 DNA sequence: TGTGCCAGCAGCAGGGGGAGGGGCTACGAGCAGTACTTC.

The chain links TRBV7-2 to TRBJ2-2, with a tentative D call TRBD1 (5 bases). Germline CDR1 is SGHTA and CDR2 is FQGNSA. This CDR3 contains 15 residues. V was cut by 2 bases and J by 17 bases, with 24 bases left in between. The CDR3, as DNA: TGTGCCAGCAGCTTACAAGGGGATCAGCCCCGGCAGTTTTTTTTT. It is translated as CASSLQGDQPRQFFF.

The J gene is TRBJ2-1, the V gene TRBV5-4, with 11 nucleotides matching TRBD1. CDR1 is SGHNT, CDR2 YYREEE, per germline (reference sequence). J was trimmed by 6 bases and V by 5 bases; bases with no gene match: 7. CDR3 size: 15 residues. CDR3 nucleotide sequence: TGTGCCAGCAGTTACGGACAGGGGGCAGGCAATGAGCAGTTCTTC. It yields the protein CASSYGQGAGNEQFF.